This T cell receptor (beta chain) was sequenced in a study of T cells in Graves' hyperthyroidism and ophthalmopathy. This clonotype was counted at least ten times. The CDR3 runs 13 residues. From germline, CDR1 is DFQATT and CDR2 SNEGSKA (reference sequence). The V end was cut by 3 bases, the J end by 6 bases, with 13 bases between. The investigators amplified TCR beta CDR3 regions from RNA transcripts. First-round RT-PCR of the TCR CDR3 relied on the HTBI primer set. TCRdb reprocessed the multiplex PCR reads with MiXCR, giving one entry per CDR3 protein. This table holds 200,000 to 250,000 distinct CDR3 sequences, roughly 18% found once.

Sequencing was done on a sample of blood. The rearrangement uses TRBV20-1 and TRBJ2-3; the D is unclear. The clonotype originates from a man aged 45-60 years with Graves' hyperthyroidism. CDR3 sequence: CSARYLLGDTQYF. In DNA form, the CDR3 reads TGCAGTGCTAGGTATCTCCTTGGGGATACGCAGTATTTT.